This T cell receptor (beta chain) emerged from a study of T cells in women clearing cervical HPV infection. Study details: Controls gave blood once infection was undetectable; cases at lesion identification.

MY09/MY11 PCR detected cervical HPV DNA; dot-blot assigned genotypes. Libraries were prepared by immunoSEQ multiplex PCR; TCRdb keeps only in-frame clonotypes and omits some of them. The sample totals around 20,000 clones. As regards this clone: At one boundary the junction diverges from the germline segment, which might be a read error. Other DNA sequences in the sample encode the same CDR3.

This clonotype was sampled from a woman between 18 and 75 years old with a cervical HPV16 infection that either progressed to CIN3+ or cleared (not recorded which). Sequencing input: blood buffy coat.

The covered CDR3 bases are TGCAGTGCTAGAGGGTTCAGGGAGCGTGACACCGAA. It encodes CSARGFRERDTE. The entire CDR3 protein reads CSARGFRERDTEAFF. This rearrangement joins TRBV20-1 to TRBJ1-1; tentative D call: TRBD1 (5 bases). The read terminates 3 residues ahead of where the CDR3 ends, so the germline J gene completes it. The CDR3 is 15 amino acids. Per the germline V gene, CDR1 is DFQATT and CDR2 is SNEGSKA (reference sequence).